A selection of T cell receptor beta chains follows, all from one sample in a study of a mutant IDH1 vaccine in newly diagnosed glioma. Their antigens are not known. Using immunoSEQ multiplex PCR, the repertoire was profiled, and TCRdb retains in-frame clones only, with some absent. This table holds under 55,000 clones, 91% found once. The sample was PBMCs, taken from a glioma patient whose treatment included an IDH1 peptide vaccine. The receptors were gathered from a man between 50 and 59 years old with glioma. The CDR3 runs from the conserved cysteine through the conserved F or W. A D gene is named only where the DNA matches it firmly. Rows may omit the clone size; those that give it use once, few, many or a size class.

j_call: TRBJ1-5; v_call: TRBV2; d_call: TRBD1; clone_size: .; cdr3_nt: TGTGCCAGCATCCGGGACAGGGTTTCTAGCAATCAGCCCCAGCATTTT; cdr3_aa: CASIRDRVSSNQPQHF
j_call: TRBJ2-3; v_call: TRBV6-5; d_call: .; clone_size: medium-sized; cdr3_nt: TGTGCCAGCTCAGGCGCACGGGACCTCACAGATACGCAGTATTTT; cdr3_aa: CASSGARDLTDTQYF
j_call: TRBJ2-7; v_call: TRBV19; d_call: .; clone_size: .; cdr3_nt: TGTGCCAGTAGTATTAAGGGCGGCAACGAGCAGTACTTC; cdr3_aa: CASSIKGGNEQYF
j_call: TRBJ2-7; v_call: TRBV29-1; d_call: .; clone_size: .; cdr3_nt: TGCAGCGTTTTGGATAGAAAGCAGTACTTC; cdr3_aa: CSVLDRKQYF
j_call: TRBJ2-2; v_call: TRBV9; d_call: .; clone_size: .; cdr3_nt: TGTGCCAGCGGGTACCGGGGAAACACCGGGGAGCTGTTTTTT; cdr3_aa: CASGYRGNTGELFF
j_call: TRBJ1-4; v_call: TRBV2; d_call: TRBD1; clone_size: .; cdr3_nt: TGTGCCAGCAGTGAAGCTTCGACAGGGAATGAAAAACTGTTTTTT; cdr3_aa: CASSEASTGNEKLFF
j_call: TRBJ2-1; v_call: TRBV5-6; d_call: .; clone_size: .; cdr3_nt: TGTGCCAGCAGCCGCCCCTCTCACAATGAGCAGTTCTTC; cdr3_aa: CASSRPSHNEQFF
j_call: TRBJ1-1; v_call: TRBV30; d_call: TRBD1; clone_size: .; cdr3_nt: TGTGCCTGGAGAGATACAGGGGGCAGGTGGAACACTGAAGCTTTCTTT; cdr3_aa: CAWRDTGGRWNTEAFF
j_call: TRBJ1-1; v_call: TRBV6-1; d_call: .; clone_size: .; cdr3_nt: TGTGCCAGCAGTACCTTAATTAACACTGAAGCTTTCTTT; cdr3_aa: CASSTLINTEAFF
j_call: TRBJ1-2; v_call: TRBV27; d_call: .; clone_size: .; cdr3_nt: TGTGCCAGCAGTTTTTATCCCGGGTCGGATGGCTACACCTTC; cdr3_aa: CASSFYPGSDGYTF
j_call: TRBJ2-7; v_call: TRBV9; d_call: TRBD1; clone_size: .; cdr3_nt: TGTGCCAGCAGCGTAGAACCGGACAGGGGCTACGAGCAGTACTTC; cdr3_aa: CASSVEPDRGYEQYF